Presented here are 22 T cell receptor beta chains from one specimen sequenced in a study of vaccination effects on CD4 cells after COVID-19. Generated by immunoSEQ multiplex PCR, the TCRdb table keeps only in-frame clones and is missing some. The repertoire includes around 23,000 clones, about 70% of them detected once, and 10% sits in the top ten. Before sequencing took place, the ViraFEST assay used viral peptide pools to expand antigen-specific CD4+ T cells. Isolating CD4+ T cells followed more than eight days of culture. The study found no prior SARS-CoV-2 infection in the vaccine recipients, who tested negative for nucleocapsid antibodies. Antigen specificity for these receptors is unknown. The sequenced sample was CD4+ T cells from PBMCs cultured with HCoV-NL63 spike peptides, obtained before COVID-19 vaccination. The receptor source for this set is a human donor who received a COVID-19 vaccine.

This clone has just a few counts. The genes are TRBV14 and TRBJ2-7; D gene unclear. There are 11 residues in the CDR3. The ends were cut back, 2 bases at V and 5 bases at J, with 4 bases in the middle. In germline, CDR1 is SGHDN, CDR2 FVKESK. The CDR3 loop is CASSQFDEQYF. The CDR3 region has the DNA TGTGCCAGCAGCCAATTCGACGAGCAGTACTTC.

The count of this clone is one. The chain employs TRBV30 and TRBJ1-6, with D maybe TRBD1 (6 bases). CDR1 GTSNPN and CDR2 SVGIG come from the germline V gene (reference sequence). Trimming left V 0 bases short and J 8 bases short, with 11 bases between. The CDR3 is 14 residues long. CDR3 in amino acids: CAWSVQGYDSPLHF. The CDR3 bases are TGTGCCTGGAGTGTACAGGGATACGATTCACCCCTCCACTTT.

This chain connects TRBV7-8 to TRBJ2-1, with D unresolved. The CDR3 has 14 amino acids. The ends were cut back, 4 bases at V and 8 bases at J, with 15 bases in the middle. CDR1 is SGHVS, CDR2 FQNEAQ, per germline. CDR3 sequence reads: CASSYPGRSYEQFF. CDR3 nucleotide sequence: TGTGCCAGCAGCTACCCTGGGCGGTCCTATGAGCAGTTCTTC.

CDR3 sequence (DNA): TGTGCCAGCAGTTACTCTTCCGGGGGCGCCTATGGCTACACCTTC. Protein product: CASSYSSGGAYGYTF. V gene TRBV6-5 combines with J gene TRBJ1-2, with a tentative D call TRBD1 (6 bases). The CDR3 has 15 residues. Deletions cut 0 bases from V and 4 bases from J, with 12 bases between. Germline CDR1 reads MNHEY; CDR2 reads SVGAGI.

A few counts support this clone. Written as DNA, the CDR3 is TGCGCCAGCAGCCCATGGACAGGGGGCAATTCACCCCTCCACTTT. It encodes CASSPWTGGNSPLHF. This chain joins TRBV5-1 and TRBJ1-6; 11 bases map to TRBD1. The CDR3 runs to 15 residues. Germline V gene data show CDR1 as SGHRS and CDR2 as YFSETQ. V lost 4 bases and J lost 7; bases outside the gene matches: 4.

V is TRBV18 and J is TRBJ2-3; 9 positions match TRBD1. Germline V gene lookup returns CDR1 KGHSH and CDR2 LQKENI. The V segment lost 8 bases and the J segment 1 base; nucleotides outside the gene matches: 1. The length of the CDR3 is 13 residues. The CDR3 nucleotides read TGTGCCAGCCGGGACAGGGGCACAGATACGCAGTATTTT. Protein product: CASRDRGTDTQYF.

The genes are TRBV24-1 and TRBJ2-3; 10 nucleotides line up with TRBD2. Germline CDR1 and CDR2: KGHDR and SFDVKD. The CDR3 extends over 18 amino acids. Trimming cost V 1 base and J 0 bases; bases outside gene matches: 6. As DNA, the CDR3 is TGTGCCACCAGTGATTTCCCTAGCGGGGGCCCTAGCACAGATACGCAGTATTTT. This sequence encodes CATSDFPSGGPSTDTQYF.

V usage is TRBV10-3 and J usage is TRBJ1-6; D uncertain. The V and J ends lost 2 bases and 4 bases respectively, with 6 bases between them. Germline V gene sequence: CDR1 ENHRY, CDR2 SYGVKD. This CDR3 has 14 amino acids. The CDR3 coding sequence is TGTGCCATCAGTGAGGGCGCATATAATTCACCCCTCCACTTT. It translates to CAISEGAYNSPLHF.

This clone turned up a few times. The V gene is TRBV19, the J gene TRBJ2-5; D is perhaps TRBD1 (6 bases). The CDR3 consists of 17 residues. Trimming removed 4 bases from V and 0 bases from J, with 18 bases in between. Germline V lookup: CDR1 LNHDA, CDR2 SQIVND (reference sequence). Here the CDR3 DNA reads TGTGCCAGTAGTAGAGTTATTGGCAGGGGCCACCAAGAGACCCAGTACTTC. Its translation is CASSRVIGRGHQETQYF.

This clone was detected only a few times. The CDR3 is CASSYGAMGREETQYF. The DNA for the CDR3 is TGTGCCAGCAGTTATGGGGCAATGGGCCGGGAAGAGACCCAGTACTTC. The genes are TRBV6-5 and TRBJ2-5; D is possibly TRBD1 (5 bases). Germline V lookup: CDR1 MNHEY, CDR2 SVGAGI. This CDR3 is 16 amino acids long. The ends were cut back, 3 bases at V and 3 bases at J, with 17 bases in the middle.

A single count supports this clone. The chain combines TRBV11-2 with TRBJ1-5; no clear D. V was pared by 2 bases and J by 4 bases, with 12 bases between. The V gene's germline CDR1 is SGHAT and CDR2 FQNNGV. The CDR3 totals 15 residues. The CDR3 region is CASSLNINGNQPQHF. The CDR3, as DNA: TGTGCCAGCAGCTTAAACATCAACGGAAATCAGCCCCAGCATTTT. The complete variable domain, with remaining parts taken from reference TRBV11-2 and TRBJ1-5, reads EAGVAQSPRYKIIEKRQSVAFWCNPISGHATLYWYQQILGQGPKLLIQFQNNGVVDDSQLPKDRFSAERLKGVDSTLKIQPAKLEDSAVYLCASSLNINGNQPQHFGDGTRLSIL.

J is TRBJ2-1 and V is TRBV5-1, with a possible D match to TRBD2 (6 bases). This CDR3 spans 16 amino acids. The germline CDR1 and CDR2 sequences are SGHRS and YFSETQ. V lost 1 base and J lost 4, with 15 bases in between. CDR3: CASSLRWGLAYNEQFF. DNA of the CDR3: TGCGCCAGCAGCTTGCGGTGGGGACTGGCTTACAATGAGCAGTTCTTC.

The V call is TRBV11-2, the J call TRBJ1-6, with 7 bases identical to TRBD1. CDR3 size: 15 residues. V lost 5 bases, J lost 8 bases, and 9 bases stayed unmatched. Germline lookup yields CDR1 SGHAT and CDR2 FQNNGV. CDR3 sequence (DNA): TGTGCCAGCAGCGCATCCGGGACAGCATATTCACCCCTCCACTTT. Its protein is CASSASGTAYSPLHF.

The rearrangement joins TRBV18 to TRBJ2-7, with a tentative D call TRBD2 (5 bases). Germline V CDR1 and CDR2: KGHSH, LQKENI. This CDR3 region has 14 residues. Trimming took off 1 base at V and 2 bases at J, with 9 bases between the two ends. CDR3 in amino acids: CASSPQGATYEQYF. In nucleotides, the CDR3 is TGTGCCAGCTCACCACAGGGAGCAACCTACGAGCAGTACTTC. Supplemented by reference TRBV18 and TRBJ2-7, the full variable domain reads NAGVMQNPRHLVRRRGQEARLRCSPMKGHSHVYWYRQLPEEGLKFMVYLQKENIIDESGMPKERFSAEFPKEGPSILRIQQVVRGDSAAYFCASSPQGATYEQYFGPGTRLTVT.

The rearrangement links TRBV6-5 to TRBJ2-7; 11 bases map to TRBD2. The germline gives CDR1 MNHEY, CDR2 SVGAGI. The CDR3 length is 14 residues. J gave up 4 bases and V 6 bases, and 5 bases lay outside the gene matches. The CDR3 DNA reads as TGTGCCAGCAGACCTAGCGGGGGGCGATACGAGCAGTACTTC. This sequence encodes CASRPSGGRYEQYF.

J is TRBJ1-6 and V is TRBV27; D call uncertain. V lost 6 bases to trimming and J lost 7 bases, with 10 bases between them. The CDR3 covers 13 residues. Germline V gives CDR1 MNHEY, CDR2 SMNVEV (reference sequence). The CDR3 sequence: CASRAFKNSPLHF. The CDR3 bases are TGTGCCAGCAGGGCCTTCAAAAATTCACCCCTCCACTTT.

J is TRBJ1-1 and V is TRBV5-1, with D possibly being TRBD1 (5 bases). The ends were cut back, 0 bases at V and 7 bases at J, with 16 bases in the middle. The CDR3 runs 15 residues. CDR1 is SGHRS, CDR2 YFSETQ, per germline. This CDR3 is CASSLGSTVGDEAFF. CDR3 coding DNA: TGCGCCAGCAGCTTGGGGTCTACCGTGGGGGATGAAGCTTTCTTT.

The chain joins TRBV6-5 to TRBJ1-3; 9 bases line up with TRBD1. The V and J ends lost 4 bases and 4 bases, in that order; junction bases with no gene match: 5. CDR1 MNHEY and CDR2 SVGAGI come from the germline V gene. This CDR3 is 15 amino acids long. CDR3 nucleotide sequence: TGTGCCAGCAGTTCGGGACAGGGTAACGGAAACACCATATATTTT. Protein: CASSSGQGNGNTIYF.

The genes are TRBV19 and TRBJ2-5; D may be TRBD1 or TRBD2 (7 bases each). The V gene lost 2 bases and the J gene lost 3 bases, with 10 bases spanning the gap. From germline, CDR1 is LNHDA and CDR2 SQIVND (reference sequence). CDR3 size: 14 residues. CDR3 protein: CASSIPGGEETQYF. In DNA form, the CDR3 reads TGTGCCAGTAGTATACCAGGGGGGGAAGAGACCCAGTACTTC.

The chain carries TRBV7-8 and TRBJ1-2, with 8 positions matching TRBD1. Germline loops: CDR1 SGHVS, CDR2 FQNEAQ. The CDR3 covers 15 residues. Unmatched junction bases numbered 12, after V lost 5 bases and J lost 7 bases. The CDR3 loop is CASSPNDRGQGGYTF. The CDR3 DNA is TGTGCCAGCAGCCCAAATGACAGGGGTCAGGGTGGCTACACCTTC. Together with reference TRBV7-8 and TRBJ1-2, the CDR3 gives the full variable domain: GAGVSQSPRYKVAKRGQDVALRCDPISGHVSLFWYQQALGQGPEFLTYFQNEAQLDKSGLPSDRFFAERPEGSVSTLKIQRTQQEDSAVYLCASSPNDRGQGGYTFGSGTRLTVV.

The chain couples TRBV11-2 to TRBJ1-1; D ambiguous. The V gene's germline CDR1 is SGHAT and CDR2 FQNNGV. Deletions cut 4 bases from V and 1 base from J, with 7 bases between. The CDR3 is made up of 13 amino acids. The CDR3 is CASSYQRNTEAFF. CDR3 coding DNA: TGTGCCAGCAGCTATCAAAGGAACACTGAAGCTTTCTTT.

The gene calls are TRBV7-2 and TRBJ1-2; D is possibly TRBD1 (5 bases). CDR1 and CDR2 from the germline V gene are SGHTA and FQGNSA. The ends were cut back, 7 bases at V and 4 bases at J, with 13 bases in the middle. CDR3 length: 13 amino acids. CDR3 residues: CASTLGVFYGYTF. The CDR3 nucleotides are TGTGCCAGCACCCTAGGGGTCTTCTATGGCTACACCTTC.